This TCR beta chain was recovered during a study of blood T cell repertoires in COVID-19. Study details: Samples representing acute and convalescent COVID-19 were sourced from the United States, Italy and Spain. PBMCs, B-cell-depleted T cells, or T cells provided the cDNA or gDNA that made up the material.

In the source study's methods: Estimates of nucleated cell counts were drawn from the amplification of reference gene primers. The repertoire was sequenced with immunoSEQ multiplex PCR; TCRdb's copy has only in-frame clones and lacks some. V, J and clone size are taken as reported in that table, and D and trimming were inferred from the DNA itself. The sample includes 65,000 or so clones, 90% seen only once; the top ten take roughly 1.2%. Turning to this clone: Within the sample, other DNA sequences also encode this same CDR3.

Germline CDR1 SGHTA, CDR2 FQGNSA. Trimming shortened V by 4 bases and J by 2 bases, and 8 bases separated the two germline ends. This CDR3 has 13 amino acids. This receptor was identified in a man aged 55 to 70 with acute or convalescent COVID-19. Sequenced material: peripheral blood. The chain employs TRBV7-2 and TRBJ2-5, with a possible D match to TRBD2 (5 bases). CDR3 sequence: CASSSGIQETQYF. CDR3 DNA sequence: TGTGCCAGCAGCTCGGGGATTCAAGAGACCCAGTACTTC. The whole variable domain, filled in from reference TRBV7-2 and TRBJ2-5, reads GAGVSQSPSNKVTEKGKDVELRCDPISGHTALYWYRQSLGQGLEFLIYFQGNSAPDKSGLPSDRFSAERTGGSVSTLTIQRTQQEDSAVYLCASSSGIQETQYFGPGTRLLVL.